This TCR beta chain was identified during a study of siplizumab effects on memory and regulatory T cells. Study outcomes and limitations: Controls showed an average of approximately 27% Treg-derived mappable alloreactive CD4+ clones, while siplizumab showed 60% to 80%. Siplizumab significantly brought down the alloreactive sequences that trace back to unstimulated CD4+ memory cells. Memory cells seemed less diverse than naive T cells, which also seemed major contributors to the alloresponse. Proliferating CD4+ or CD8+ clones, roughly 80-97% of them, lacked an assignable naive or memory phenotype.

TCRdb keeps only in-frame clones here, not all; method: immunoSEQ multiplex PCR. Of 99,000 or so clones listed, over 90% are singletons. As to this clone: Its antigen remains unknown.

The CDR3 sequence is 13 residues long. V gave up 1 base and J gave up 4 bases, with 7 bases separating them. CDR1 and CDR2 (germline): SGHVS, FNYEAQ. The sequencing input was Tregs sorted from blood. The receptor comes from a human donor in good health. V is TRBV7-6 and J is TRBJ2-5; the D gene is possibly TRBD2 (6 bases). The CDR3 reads CASSLVGGETQYF. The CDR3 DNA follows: TGTGCCAGCAGCTTAGTGGGGGGAGAGACCCAGTACTTC.